This T cell receptor (beta chain) was found in a study of sequential checkpoint blockade in melanoma. Study-level background: Randomization was 1:1 between first-line nivolumab→ipilimumab and ipilimumab→nivolumab. Both treatment sequences were followed by maintenance nivolumab.

The treatment is: randomized to nivolumab then ipilimumab (arm A) or the reverse (arm B). Sorted cells were live CD3+CD8+, lacking CD19 and CD56, from PBMCs. Libraries were prepared by immunoSEQ multiplex PCR; TCRdb keeps only in-frame clonotypes and omits some of them. The profile shows 13,000 to 15,000 clones, around 73% of them singletons. For this clone: Other DNA sequences within the sample encode an identical CDR3.

The sample here was CD8+ T cells sorted from blood (inferred from file names), taken from a patient given nivolumab and ipilimumab in sequence. This TCR derives from a human donor with melanoma.

The CDR3 spells CASSRGQYTGELFF. The CDR3 nucleotides are TGTGCCAGCAGTAGGGGGCAGTACACCGGGGAGCTGTTTTTT. The chain joins TRBV6-5 to TRBJ2-2; TRBD1 matches at 7 bases. Per germline, CDR1 MNHEY and CDR2 SVGAGI. The trim removed 5 bases at V and 3 bases at J, leaving 3 bases unmatched. This CDR3 is built from 14 residues.